These T cell receptor beta chains were read from a single sample in a study of blood T cell repertoires in COVID-19. Here immunoSEQ multiplex PCR was the method, and the copy in TCRdb shows in-frame clones only, minus some. The profile shows around 100,000 clones, about 90% of them singletons. Sequences were obtained from peripheral blood. These receptors were collected from a human donor with acute or convalescent COVID-19. The donor label of this sample is uncertain. CDR3s include the opening cysteine and the closing phenylalanine or tryptophan. The D gene is left open where the match is weak. The listing skips clone size in some rows; elsewhere it reads once, few, many or a size class.

TRBV28	-	TRBD2	TRBJ2-1	CASTSPRLAGGYEQFF	TGTGCCAGCACCTCACCCCGACTAGCGGGGGGCTATGAGCAGTTCTTC
TRBV7-6	-	TRBD1	TRBJ1-4	CASSYTGTGNEKLFF	TGTGCCAGCAGCTATACCGGGACAGGGAATGAAAAACTGTTTTTT
TRBV2	-	-	TRBJ1-3	CASTPDWSSGNTIYF	TGTGCCAGCACCCCCGACTGGAGCTCTGGAAACACCATATATTTT
TRBV9	-	-	TRBJ2-5	CASSVDPQQDTQYF	TGTGCCAGCAGCGTAGATCCACAGCAAGATACCCAGTACTTC
TRBV6-5	-	TRBD1	TRBJ1-1	CASPTGAGGTEAFF	TGTGCCAGCCCGACCGGGGCAGGGGGTACTGAAGCTTTCTTT
TRBV19	-	-	TRBJ2-7	CASSIAAPSSYEQYF	TGTGCCAGTAGTATAGCCGCGCCGAGCTCCTACGAGCAGTACTTC
TRBV3-1/TRBV3-2	-	-	TRBJ2-1	CASSHFGSNEQFF	TGTGCCAGCAGCCATTTCGGGTCTAATGAGCAGTTCTTC
TRBV27	-	TRBD1	TRBJ1-6	CASSSTGVGLVSYNSPLHF	TGTGCCAGCAGTTCAACAGGGGTGGGTTTAGTTTCCTATAATTCACCCCTCCACTTT
TRBV9	-	TRBD1	TRBJ2-7	CASSVGMGQGMDEQYF	TGTGCCAGCAGCGTGGGAATGGGACAGGGGATGGATGAGCAGTACTTC
TRBV7-9	-	TRBD1	TRBJ1-2	CASSLPVGTAEGYTF	TGTGCCAGCAGCCTCCCTGTTGGGACAGCGGAGGGCTACACCTTC
TRBV9	-	TRBD1	TRBJ1-1	CASSVDRGRTEAFF	TGTGCCAGCAGCGTAGACAGGGGGCGCACTGAAGCTTTCTTT
TRBV7-3	-	TRBD1	TRBJ1-2	CASSDGTATHYGYTF	TGTGCCAGCAGCGATGGGACAGCAACCCACTATGGCTACACCTTC
TRBV25-1	-	TRBD1	TRBJ2-7	CASRRQGTYEQYF	TGTGCCAGCAGACGACAGGGGACCTACGAGCAGTACTTC
TRBV9	once	-	TRBJ2-7	CASQPGLGYEQYF	TGTGCCAGCCAGCCCGGACTCGGGTACGAGCAGTACTTC
TRBV6-2/TRBV6-3	-	-	TRBJ1-4	CASSYSNVRREKLFF	TGTGCCAGCAGTTACTCGAACGTTAGGAGGGAAAAACTGTTTTTT
TRBV9	-	-	TRBJ2-3	CASTRGAVTDTQYF	TGTGCCAGCACTCGGGGGGCCGTCACAGATACGCAGTATTTT
TRBV29-1	few	-	TRBJ2-6	CSVAQSGANVLTF	TGCAGCGTCGCACAGTCTGGGGCCAACGTCCTGACTTTC
TRBV7-9	-	-	TRBJ2-3	CASRHPQGTRDTQYF	TGTGCCAGCAGACATCCCCAGGGGACCCGGGATACGCAGTATTTT
TRBV7-9	-	TRBD1	TRBJ1-6	CASSQMGTDYNSPLHF	TGTGCCAGCAGCCAAATGGGGACAGACTATAATTCACCCCTCCACTTT
TRBV3-1/TRBV3-2	-	-	TRBJ2-1	CASSQAGYNEQFF	TGTGCCAGCAGCCAAGCCGGTTACAATGAGCAGTTCTTC
TRBV6-1	once	TRBD1	TRBJ1-6	CASSEARGGQGGSPLHF	TGTGCCAGCAGTGAAGCGCGGGGGGGACAGGGGGGTTCACCCCTCCACTTT
TRBV5-1	-	TRBD2	TRBJ2-3	CASSFTSGGADTQYF	TGCGCCAGCAGCTTCACTAGCGGGGGGGCAGATACGCAGTATTTT
TRBV5-4	-	TRBD1	TRBJ1-2	CASSSETGGNRGYTF	TGTGCCAGCAGCTCCGAGACAGGGGGTAATCGTGGCTACACCTTC
TRBV2	-	TRBD1	TRBJ1-5	CASSEAGQSNQPQHF	TGTGCCAGCAGTGAAGCGGGACAGAGCAATCAGCCCCAGCATTTT
TRBV3-1/TRBV3-2	-	TRBD2	TRBJ2-7	CASSQELAGASYEQYF	TGTGCCAGCAGCCAAGAGCTAGCGGGGGCCTCCTACGAGCAGTACTTC
TRBV5-6	-	-	TRBJ1-2	CASSLGRDYGYTF	TGTGCCAGCAGCTTGGGCAGGGATTATGGCTACACCTTC
TRBV9	-	-	TRBJ2-2	CASSTGTYNTGELFF	TGTGCCAGCAGCACCGGGACATACAACACCGGGGAGCTGTTTTTT
TRBV5-4	-	TRBD2	TRBJ2-2	CASSLAGGGELFF	TGTGCCAGCAGTCTGGCGGGGGGCGGGGAGCTGTTTTTT
TRBV4-1	-	-	TRBJ1-1	CASSQSWRDTEAFF	TGCGCCAGCAGCCAATCATGGAGGGACACTGAAGCTTTCTTT
TRBV19	-	TRBD1	TRBJ2-4	CASRATGTKNIQYF	TGTGCCAGTAGGGCGACAGGGACCAAAAACATTCAGTACTTC
TRBV10-3	-	-	TRBJ1-4	CAIPEREASTNEKLFF	TGTGCCATCCCCGAGCGGGAGGCCTCAACTAATGAAAAACTGTTTTTT
TRBV28	once	-	TRBJ1-6	CASSLAGKNSPLHF	TGTGCCAGCAGTTTGGCAGGGAAGAATTCACCCCTCCACTTT
TRBV6-1	-	TRBD1	TRBJ1-1	CASSEQTGGNTEAFF	TGTGCCAGCAGTGAGCAGACAGGGGGCAACACTGAAGCTTTCTTT
TRBV16	-	TRBD2	TRBJ2-3	CASSRWTRPTDTQYF	TGTGCCAGCAGCCGATGGACTAGACCCACAGATACGCAGTATTTT
TRBV3-1/TRBV3-2	-	-	TRBJ2-3	CASSTSGDTQYF	TGTGCCAGCAGCACAAGTGGAGATACGCAGTATTTT
TRBV10-3	-	TRBD2	TRBJ2-2	CAISLQLAGGPNTGELFF	TGTGCCATCAGTCTCCAACTAGCGGGGGGACCGAACACCGGGGAGCTGTTTTTT
TRBV5-1	once	TRBD1	TRBJ1-2	CASSTGQGQGDGYTF	TGCGCCAGCAGCACTGGACAGGGCCAGGGGGATGGCTACACCTTC
TRBV5-4	-	TRBD1	TRBJ2-7	CASSVGQGDYYEQYF	TGTGCCAGCAGCGTCGGACAGGGCGATTATTACGAGCAGTACTTC
TRBV25-1	-	-	TRBJ2-6	CASSETVAGANVLTF	TGTGCCAGCAGTGAGACAGTAGCTGGGGCCAACGTCCTGACTTTC
TRBV7-3	once	-	TRBJ1-2	CASSLKPTDFYGYTF	TGTGCCAGCAGCTTAAAGCCGACAGATTTCTATGGCTACACCTTC